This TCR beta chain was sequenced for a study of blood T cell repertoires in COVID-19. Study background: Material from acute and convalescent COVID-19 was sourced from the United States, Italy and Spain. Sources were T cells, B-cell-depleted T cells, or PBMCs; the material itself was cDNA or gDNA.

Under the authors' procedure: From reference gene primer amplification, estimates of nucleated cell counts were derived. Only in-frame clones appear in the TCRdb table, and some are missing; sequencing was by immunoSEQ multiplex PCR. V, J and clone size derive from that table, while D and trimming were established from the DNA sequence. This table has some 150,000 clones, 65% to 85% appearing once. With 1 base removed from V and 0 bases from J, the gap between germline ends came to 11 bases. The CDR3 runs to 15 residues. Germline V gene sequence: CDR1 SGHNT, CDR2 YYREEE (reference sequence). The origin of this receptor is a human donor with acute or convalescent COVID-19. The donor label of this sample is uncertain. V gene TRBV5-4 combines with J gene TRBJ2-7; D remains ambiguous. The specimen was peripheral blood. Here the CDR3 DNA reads TGTGCCAGCAGCTTGCGGCGGTCCTTCTCCTACGAGCAGTACTTC. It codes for CASSLRRSFSYEQYF.